This is a list of T cell receptor beta chains from one sample in a study of T cells in Graves' hyperthyroidism and ophthalmopathy. In TCRdb, the multiplex PCR reads were re-called with MiXCR into one record per CDR3 protein. Of around 340,000 distinct CDR3 sequences in the sample, over 11% are singletons; the top ten hold under 30%. Sequenced material: blood. The origin of the receptors is a woman between 25 and 40 years old with Graves' hyperthyroidism. The CDR3 runs from the conserved cysteine through the conserved F or W. A D gene is named only where the DNA matches it firmly. Only part of the rows carry a size: once, few, many, or a class if the clone is expanded.

TRBV2	TRBD2	TRBJ2-5	many	CASSEVLAGIQETQYF
TRBV20-1	TRBD2	TRBJ2-5	many	CSARDGTSGNQETQYF
TRBV28	TRBD1	TRBJ1-5	many	CASSLGQGVQPQHF
TRBV12-3/TRBV12-4	TRBD2	TRBJ2-5	many	CASSLAGGSQYF
TRBV12-3/TRBV12-4	.	TRBJ1-1	many	CASSPRGSTEAFF
TRBV19	.	TRBJ1-1	.	CASRGINMNTEAFF
TRBV20-1	TRBD2	TRBJ2-1	.	CSARDVGRASSDEQFF
TRBV15	.	TRBJ1-2	.	CATSSTEYYGYTF
TRBV6-1	TRBD1	TRBJ2-7	many	CASSNQGADYEQYF
TRBV2	TRBD1	TRBJ2-5	many	CASDRAEETQYF
TRBV20-1	TRBD2	TRBJ2-7	many	CSASLGTSGRVSYYEQYF
TRBV7-9	.	TRBJ2-5	many	CASSLVVGIRDKQETQYF
TRBV29-1	.	TRBJ2-7	.	CSVVSPGEQYF
TRBV7-2	TRBD2	TRBJ2-1	many	CASSLSGILSYNEQFF
TRBV27	TRBD2	TRBJ2-7	many	CASSSAGTRSEQYF
TRBV20-1	TRBD2	TRBJ2-3	.	CSAQRLAGDTDTQYF
TRBV12-3/TRBV12-4	.	TRBJ1-2	many	CASSAGTYKGYTF
TRBV11-3	TRBD2	TRBJ2-1	few	CASSSSGIGGMVQFF
TRBV29-1	.	TRBJ2-3	few	CSVGSADTQYF
TRBV9	.	TRBJ2-3	.	CASSYSGASADTQYF
TRBV15	.	TRBJ2-3	many	CATSVGTDTQYF
TRBV15	TRBD1	TRBJ1-1	.	CATSRETGAKAEAFF
TRBV18	.	TRBJ2-5	many	CASSPPTSRGETQYF
TRBV6-1	.	TRBJ1-3	.	CASSLPDSGNTIYF
TRBV7-8	.	TRBJ2-7	.	CASSLGNEQYF
TRBV9	.	TRBJ2-2	many	CASSGEPKTGELFF
TRBV12-3/TRBV12-4	TRBD1	TRBJ1-5	many	CASSPTGEVSNQPQHF
TRBV9	.	TRBJ1-2	.	CASSVNGGYTF
TRBV12-3/TRBV12-4	.	TRBJ2-1	.	CASSHSGSEQFF
TRBV15	TRBD2	TRBJ2-1	many	CATILSGRSYNEQFF
TRBV6-5	TRBD2	TRBJ2-3	.	CASSYLAGGLRDTQYF
TRBV28	.	TRBJ2-2	many	CASSLSVGELFF
TRBV28	.	TRBJ2-7	few	CASSFHRVVDYEQYF
TRBV29-1	TRBD1	TRBJ2-3	.	CSVLWDRPDTQYF
TRBV5-6	.	TRBJ2-1	many	CASSLLEGGEQFF
TRBV28	.	TRBJ1-6	many	CASSTIIVGHQSSPLHF
TRBV28	.	TRBJ1-1	medium-sized	CASSLNQWTEAFF
TRBV3-1	TRBD2	TRBJ2-5	.	CASSQPGLAGSETQYF
TRBV19	.	TRBJ2-2	few	CASSAGLNTGELFF
TRBV19	.	TRBJ1-1	few	CASSSGLGSATEAFF
TRBV30	TRBD1	TRBJ1-1	many	CAWSTGGPEAFF
TRBV20-1	.	TRBJ2-1	many	CSASYQDPGYNEQFF
TRBV28	TRBD1	TRBJ1-6	many	CASRPGQDNSPLHF
TRBV12-3/TRBV12-4	TRBD2	TRBJ2-2	many	CASSWREGSAGELFF
TRBV29-1	TRBD1	TRBJ1-2	.	CSAPLQGANGYTF
TRBV10-3	.	TRBJ1-1	.	CAISEAENEAFF
TRBV6-1	TRBD1	TRBJ1-1	.	CASSPTGQGTEAFF
TRBV6-2/TRBV6-3	.	TRBJ2-1	many	CASKIPGVSYNEQFF
TRBV28	TRBD1	TRBJ1-2	many	CASSPPTGVGNGYTF
TRBV11-2	TRBD1	TRBJ2-2	many	CASQEGQGRGGELFF
TRBV30	.	TRBJ2-2	few	CAWMNSLKTGELFF
TRBV20-1	TRBD2	TRBJ2-5	few	CSASHGRAWGSQETQYF
TRBV9	.	TRBJ2-7	.	CASSGGGPDYEQYF
TRBV20-1	TRBD1	TRBJ2-5	many	CSDKPGGSGETQYF